The 10 T cell receptor beta chains listed next were all sequenced from one sample in a study of cytomegalovirus exposure and HLA in healthy donors. Both 60 Vbeta primers and 13 Jbeta primers went into the PCR. Profiling relied on immunoSEQ multiplex PCR, and the TCRdb table lists in-frame clones only, not all of them. The table lists over 130,000 clones, roughly 63% of them singletons. The sample consisted of PBMCs. Every receptor here comes from a woman between 55 and 75 years old in good health and CMV-seropositive.

This rearrangement joins TRBV15 to TRBJ2-7; the D is unclear. The CDR3 consists of 16 residues. Between the trimmed V and J ends, which lost 0 bases and 7 bases, there was a span of 19 bases. CDR1 is LNHNV, CDR2 YYDKDF, per germline (reference sequence). The CDR3 protein is CATSREPAPTPGEQYF. The CDR3 DNA reads as TGTGCCACCAGCAGAGAGCCGGCTCCCACCCCCGGGGAGCAGTACTTC.

This sequence joins TRBV11-1 and TRBJ2-7; 7 nucleotides align to TRBD1. Germline CDR1 and CDR2: SGHAT and FQDESV (reference sequence). The CDR3 is 15 residues long. After removal of 1 base from V and 5 bases from J, the junction contained 8 bases not matched to a gene. The CDR3 DNA reads TGTGCCAGCAGCTTAGACCGACAGGGTACCCACGAGCAGTACTTC. Protein: CASSLDRQGTHEQYF.

The chain joins TRBV5-1 to TRBJ2-3; TRBD2 matches 7 bases. Per germline, CDR1 SGHRS and CDR2 YFSETQ. This CDR3 has 16 residues. V shed 0 bases and J 3 bases; nucleotides not matched to a gene: 7. The CDR3 protein is CASSLGGGSITDTQYF. CDR3 DNA sequence: TGCGCCAGCAGCTTGGGTGGCGGGAGTATAACAGATACGCAGTATTTT. The full variable domain, its missing parts supplied by reference TRBV5-1 and TRBJ2-3, is KAGVTQTPRYLIKTRGQQVTLSCSPISGHRSVSWYQQTPGQGLQFLFEYFSETQRNKGNFPGRFSGRQFSNSRSEMNVSTLELGDSALYLCASSLGGGSITDTQYFGPGTRLTVL.

This clone came up a few times. The chain links TRBV11-3 to TRBJ2-3; TRBD2 agrees at 8 bases. CDR1 is SGHNT, CDR2 YENEEA, per germline. The length of the CDR3 is 13 residues. Unmatched junction bases numbered 3, after V lost 2 bases and J lost 8 bases. In nucleotides, the CDR3 is TGTGCCAGCAGCTTATCACTAGCGGCTACGCAGTATTTT. Translated: CASSLSLAATQYF.

CDR3 amino acids: CASSLDRSPDNYGYTF. As DNA, the CDR3 is TGTGCCAGCAGTTTAGACAGGTCACCAGATAACTATGGCTACACCTTC. The chain is built from TRBV27 and TRBJ1-2, with D possibly TRBD1 on 6 matching bases. The CDR3 runs to 16 residues. Germline V gene data show CDR1 as MNHEY and CDR2 as SMNVEV (reference sequence). Trimming stripped 2 bases from V and 1 base from J, with 14 bases between.

This chain uses TRBV9 with TRBJ2-7; D is undetermined. Trimming stripped 1 base from V and 0 bases from J, with 8 bases between. Germline CDR1 is SGDLS and CDR2 is YYNGEE. The CDR3 totals 14 residues. The CDR3 nucleotides read TGTGCCAGCAGCGTATATCCCAGCTCCTACGAGCAGTACTTC. Translation gives CASSVYPSSYEQYF.

The chain is built from TRBV10-3 and TRBJ1-2, with D possibly TRBD1 on 5 matching bases. The CDR3 extends over 13 amino acids. The V gene lost 6 bases and the J gene lost 3 bases, with 11 bases spanning the gap. Germline V gives CDR1 ENHRY, CDR2 SYGVKD. The CDR3 here is CAISLDSDYGYTF. The CDR3 bases are TGTGCCATCAGCCTTGACAGTGACTATGGCTACACCTTC.

The chain joins TRBV2 to TRBJ1-2; 7 nucleotides align to TRBD1. The CDR3 sequence is 14 residues long. V was pared by 6 bases and J by 0 bases, with 4 bases of the junction left unmatched. The V gene's germline CDR1 is SNHLY and CDR2 FYNNEI. CDR3 amino acids: CASRRGTANYGYTF. The CDR3 DNA reads TGTGCCAGCAGGAGGGGGACAGCTAACTATGGCTACACCTTC.

The V gene is TRBV6-6, the J gene TRBJ1-2; D gene unclear. V lost 2 bases, J lost 5 bases, and 15 bases lay in between. The CDR3 totals 15 residues. Per germline, CDR1 MNHNY and CDR2 SVGAGI (reference sequence). CDR3 residues: CASSYDGSLLYGYTF. CDR3 DNA: TGTGCCAGCAGTTACGACGGGTCGCTTCTATATGGCTACACCTTC.

This chain links TRBV6-5 with TRBJ2-1; a possible D gene is TRBD2 (6 bases). The CDR3 loop spans 16 amino acids. The V end was cut by 0 bases, the J end by 3 bases, with 12 bases between. In germline, CDR1 is MNHEY, CDR2 SVGAGI. The chain's CDR3 is CASSYSGGKFYNEQFF. The DNA for the CDR3 is TGTGCCAGCAGTTACTCTGGCGGGAAGTTCTACAATGAGCAGTTCTTC.